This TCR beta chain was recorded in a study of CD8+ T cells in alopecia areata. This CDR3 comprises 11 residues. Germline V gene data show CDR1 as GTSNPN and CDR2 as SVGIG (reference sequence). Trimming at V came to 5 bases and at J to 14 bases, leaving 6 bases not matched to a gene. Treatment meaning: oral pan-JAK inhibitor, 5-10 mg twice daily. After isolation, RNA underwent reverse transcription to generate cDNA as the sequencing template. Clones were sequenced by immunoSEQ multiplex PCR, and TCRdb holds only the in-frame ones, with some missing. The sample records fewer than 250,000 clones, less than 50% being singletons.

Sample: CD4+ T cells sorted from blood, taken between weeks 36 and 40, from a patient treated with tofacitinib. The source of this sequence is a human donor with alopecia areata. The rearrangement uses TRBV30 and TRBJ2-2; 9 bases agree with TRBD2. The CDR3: CAWGAGGELFF. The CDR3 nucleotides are TGTGCCTGGGGAGCGGGAGGAGAACTGTTTTTT. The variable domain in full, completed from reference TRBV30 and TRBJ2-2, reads SQTIHQWPATLVQPVGSPLSLECTVEGTSNPNLYWYRQAAGRGLQLLFYSVGIGQISSEVPQNLSASRPQDRQFILSSKKLLLSDSGFYLCAWGAGGELFFGEGSRLTVL.